The 8 T cell receptor beta chains in this list originate from one sample, sequenced in a study of human T cells and chemical hapten exposure. TCRdb analysed the RACE reads with MiXCR anew, one entry per CDR3 protein. The sample has fewer than 100,000 distinct CDR3 sequences, 9.5% to 13% seen once. Time point defined: patch test 3, about 24 weeks after DPC sensitization. The treatment denotes: therapeutic diphenylcyclopropenone sensitization with weekly scalp DPC. The material sequenced was whole blood, taken in connection with sensitization to the hapten diphenylcyclopropenone (DPC). The receptors derive from a woman under 40 with alopecia areata. Some clones in this sample may be carry-over from other donors' samples.

This clonotype was observed a handful of times. This chain joins TRBV18 and TRBJ2-1; 7 bases agree with TRBD2. Germline V gene sequence: CDR1 KGHSH, CDR2 LQKENI. Trimming cost V 8 bases and J 10 bases; bases outside gene matches: 14. The CDR3 consists of 14 residues. The CDR3 region is CASQETSTLGEQFF. Here the CDR3 DNA reads TGTGCCAGCCAAGAGACTAGCACTCTGGGGGAGCAGTTCTTC.

As to this clonotype: This may arise from a read error, as a much more abundant clone is one base away. J is TRBJ1-2 and V is TRBV7-9; D call uncertain. In germline, CDR1 is SEHNR, CDR2 FQNEAQ (reference sequence). The CDR3 totals 14 residues. V lost 5 bases and J 3 bases, leaving 13 bases between the germline ends. CDR3 region: CASSRSGSDYGYTF. CDR3 bases: TGTGCCAGCAGCCGGAGCGGGAGTGACTATGGCTACACCTTC.

This chain links TRBV2 with TRBJ2-7, with 8 positions matching TRBD1. The junction had 5 bases not matched to a gene; V was cut back by 6 bases and J by 7 bases. This CDR3 has 12 residues. Germline V gives CDR1 SNHLY, CDR2 FYNNEI. The CDR3 region is CASRDRVGEQYV. The CDR3 nucleotides read TGTGCCAGCAGGGACAGGGTTGGGGAGCAGTACGTC.

The chain carries TRBV5-6 and TRBJ2-3; TRBD2 agrees at 12 bases. CDR1 and CDR2 (germline): SGHDT, YYEEEE. After removal of 6 bases from V and 5 bases from J, the junction contained 4 bases not matched to a gene. The CDR3 extends over 14 amino acids. The CDR3 DNA reads as TGTGCCAGCATCCCACTAGCGGGGGGAGATACGCAGTATTTT. Translated, it gives CASIPLAGGDTQYF.

The table lists this clonotype with many counts. The gene calls are TRBV2 and TRBJ2-6; no reliable D call. Germline CDR1 SNHLY, CDR2 FYNNEI. V lost 5 bases, J lost 4 bases, and 12 bases lay in between. The CDR3 is made up of 15 amino acids. The CDR3 nucleotides are TGTGCCAGCAGTCGCTCTAGGGCCGGGGCCAACGTCCTGACTTTC. Its protein product is CASSRSRAGANVLTF.

This clonotype was detected a few times. The gene calls are TRBV7-2 and TRBJ1-3; 7 nucleotides align to TRBD1. Germline CDR1 is SGHTA and CDR2 is FQGNSA. The CDR3 covers 17 residues. Germline trimming cut 2 bases from V and 0 bases from J; bases unmatched to any gene: 7. CDR3 region: CASSLPTGLNSGNTIYF. DNA for the CDR3: TGTGCCAGCAGCTTACCGACAGGGTTAAACTCTGGAAACACCATATATTTT.

The chain carries TRBV29-1 and TRBJ1-1; D uncertain. The CDR3 length is 11 residues. V was pared by 4 bases and J by 4 bases, with 7 bases between. Germline CDR1 SQVTM, CDR2 ANQGSEA. CDR3 sequence reads: CSVVAPTEAFF. CDR3 sequence (DNA): TGCAGCGTTGTGGCCCCCACTGAAGCTTTCTTT.

In regard to this clonotype: Possible read error: a much larger clone is one base away. This chain uses TRBV28 with TRBJ2-4, with D maybe TRBD1 (6 bases). CDR3 length: 15 residues. Germline CDR1 is MDHEN and CDR2 is SYDVKM. Trimming removed 6 bases from V and 0 bases from J, with 12 bases in between. The CDR3 loop is CASSGTTKAKNIQYF. The CDR3, as DNA: TGTGCCAGCAGCGGGACAACGAAAGCCAAAAACATTCAGTACTTC.